One TCR beta chain is described in this entry. The antigen is unknown. This specimen comes from a study of T cell responses to AZD1222 COVID-19 vaccine. Study in general: It was second doses at about 4 or about 12 weeks that were pooled. Whole-study findings and limits: An increase in Spike-specific TCR breadth and depth was observed after two AZD1222 doses. Clonal diversity was possibly underestimated, and white British individuals and females predominated among donors. Repertoires were obtained only post-peak T cell response.

This CDR3 region has 14 residues. Trimming removed 7 bases from V and 3 bases from J; junction bases left unmatched: 8. CDR1 and CDR2 from the germline V gene are SNHLY and FYNNEI. Method: immunoSEQ multiplex PCR; TCRdb's copy keeps in-frame clones and lacks some. Seen here are 100,000 or so clones, around nine tenths observed once, and the top ten hold about 9.7%. Sample: peripheral blood, taken on day 0 of AZD1222 vaccination. J is TRBJ1-1 and V is TRBV2; 7 positions match TRBD1. The origin of this receptor is an adult in good health. CDR3 bases: TGTGCCAGCAATACACAGGGGATGGACACTGAAGCTTTCTTT. Translated: CASNTQGMDTEAFF. Complete variable domain (other parts from reference TRBV2 and TRBJ1-1): EPEVTQTPSHQVTQMGQEVILRCVPISNHLYFYWYRQILGQKVEFLVSFYNNEISEKSEIFDDQFSVERPDGSNFTLKIRSTKLEDSAMYFCASNTQGMDTEAFFGQGTRLTVV.